A selection of T cell receptor beta chains follows, all from one sample in a study of metastatic and nonmetastatic thyroid tumors. TCRdb re-analyzed the PCR reads using MiXCR. The table lists about 40,000 clones, about 17% of them singletons. The sample was blood. Source of these receptors: a female donor with papillary thyroid cancer or a benign thyroid nodule (not recorded which). Some clones in this sample may be carry-over from other donors' samples. The CDR3 runs from the conserved cysteine through the conserved F or W. Fields, in order: J gene, clone size, V gene, D gene, CDR3 protein, CDR3 DNA. A D gene is named only where the DNA matches it firmly. Expanded clones get a size class; other rows say once, few or many, or leave the size out.

J: TRBJ2-3
size: many
V: TRBV6-4
D: TRBD2
CDR3: CASSLSSGRPDTQYF
DNA: TGTGCCAGCAGCCTATCTAGCGGGAGACCAGATACGCAGTATTTT

J: TRBJ1-5
size: NA
V: TRBV18
D: TRBD1
CDR3: CASSLTGGGSQPQHF
DNA: TGTGCCAGCTCACTCACAGGGGGCGGAAGTCAGCCCCAGCATTTT

J: TRBJ1-3
size: NA
V: TRBV6-5
D: TRBD1
CDR3: CASSPTPGQGAPLNTIYF
DNA: TGTGCCAGCAGCCCCACCCCAGGACAGGGGGCGCCGTTAAACACCATATATTTT

J: TRBJ2-2
size: many
V: TRBV11-2
D: TRBD2
CDR3: CASSPTSGVGTGELFF
DNA: TGTGCCAGCAGCCCGACTAGCGGGGTGGGGACCGGGGAGCTGTTTTTT

J: TRBJ1-5
size: few
V: TRBV6-2/TRBV6-3
D: NA
CDR3: CASSYPKGEGFNEPKHF
DNA: TGTGCCAGCAGTTACCCTAAGGGTGAAGGGTTTAATGAGCCCAAGCATTTT

J: TRBJ2-1
size: NA
V: TRBV20-1
D: NA
CDR3: CSARDSVHSGYNEQFF
DNA: TGCAGTGCTAGAGATAGTGTGCACAGTGGGTACAATGAGCAGTTCTTC

J: TRBJ2-7
size: many
V: TRBV20-1
D: NA
CDR3: CSAIPPSSYEQYF
DNA: TGCAGTGCTATCCCCCCTAGCTCCTACGAGCAGTACTTC

J: TRBJ2-1
size: many
V: TRBV19
D: NA
CDR3: CASSISNEQFF
DNA: TGTGCCAGTAGTATCTCCAATGAGCAGTTCTTC

J: TRBJ2-7
size: few
V: TRBV19
D: NA
CDR3: CSSSMTWNSYEQYF
DNA: TGTTCCAGTAGTATGACATGGAACTCCTACGAGCAGTACTTC

J: TRBJ2-3
size: NA
V: TRBV6-2/TRBV6-3
D: TRBD2
CDR3: CASTRLAGITDTQYF
DNA: TGTGCCAGCACCCGACTAGCGGGAATCACAGATACGCAGTATTTT

J: TRBJ2-7
size: many
V: TRBV12-3/TRBV12-4
D: TRBD1
CDR3: CASSLDASGGNEQYF
DNA: TGTGCCAGCAGTTTAGACGCCTCAGGGGGCAACGAGCAGTACTTC

J: TRBJ2-1
size: NA
V: TRBV11-1
D: TRBD1
CDR3: CASSTGQGSYNEQFF
DNA: TGTGCCAGCAGCACGGGACAGGGGTCCTACAACGAGCAGTTCTTC

J: TRBJ2-7
size: NA
V: TRBV2
D: NA
CDR3: CASSQTDEQYF
DNA: TGTGCCAGCAGTCAGACAGACGAGCAGTACTTC

J: TRBJ2-3
size: many
V: TRBV20-1
D: NA
CDR3: CSAEYRITSTDTQYF
DNA: TGCAGTGCGGAATACAGAATTACTAGCACAGATACGCAGTATTTT

J: TRBJ1-2
size: many
V: TRBV11-2
D: NA
CDR3: CASSFEQGSYGYTF
DNA: TGTGCCAGCAGCTTCGAACAGGGAAGCTATGGCTACACCTTC

J: TRBJ1-1
size: many
V: TRBV19
D: TRBD1
CDR3: CASSIEEGTGLMNTEAFF
DNA: TGTGCCAGTAGTATAGAAGAAGGGACAGGCCTAATGAACACTGAAGCTTTCTTT

J: TRBJ2-1
size: many
V: TRBV20-1
D: NA
CDR3: CSAGRAGSYNEQFF
DNA: TGCAGTGCCGGCCGCGCAGGCTCCTACAATGAGCAGTTCTTC

J: TRBJ1-5
size: many
V: TRBV2
D: NA
CDR3: CASSEQGMDQPQHF
DNA: TGTGCCAGCAGTGAACAGGGAATGGATCAGCCCCAGCATTTT

J: TRBJ1-5
size: few
V: TRBV6-1
D: NA
CDR3: CASRTKARGYVDQPQHF
DNA: TGTGCCAGCAGGACTAAAGCCAGGGGATATGTCGATCAGCCCCAGCATTTT

J: TRBJ1-4
size: many
V: TRBV18
D: NA
CDR3: CASSYRQAGNEKLFF
DNA: TGTGCCAGCTCGTACAGACAGGCTGGTAATGAAAAACTGTTTTTT

J: TRBJ2-5
size: many
V: TRBV7-9
D: TRBD2
CDR3: CASSQAGTSGAETQYF
DNA: TGTGCCAGCAGCCAAGCGGGGACTAGTGGGGCGGAGACCCAGTACTTC

J: TRBJ2-7
size: NA
V: TRBV29-1
D: NA
CDR3: CSVQSLSPGAIVEQYF
DNA: TGCAGCGTTCAGTCACTATCTCCGGGGGCCATAGTCGAGCAGTACTTC

J: TRBJ2-7
size: many
V: TRBV20-1
D: NA
CDR3: CSANRQGNNEQYF
DNA: TGCAGTGCTAATAGGCAGGGCAACAACGAGCAGTACTTC

J: TRBJ2-2
size: few
V: TRBV6-1
D: TRBD1
CDR3: CASIDRGRFTWELFF
DNA: TGTGCCAGCATTGACAGGGGGCGCTTCACCTGGGAGCTGTTTTTT

J: TRBJ2-1
size: few
V: TRBV15
D: NA
CDR3: CATSRTDGTGRYNEQFF
DNA: TGTGCCACCAGCAGAACAGACGGGACGGGGAGATACAATGAGCAGTTCTTC

J: TRBJ2-7
size: once
V: TRBV19
D: NA
CDR3: CASSIVGDSRLHEQYF
DNA: TGTGCCAGTAGTATTGTGGGGGACTCCAGGCTCCACGAGCAGTACTTC

J: TRBJ2-1
size: medium-sized
V: TRBV29-1
D: TRBD2
CDR3: CSVEAAGVKSEQFF
DNA: TGCAGCGTTGAAGCAGCGGGAGTAAAGAGTGAGCAGTTCTTC

J: TRBJ2-1
size: many
V: TRBV5-1
D: TRBD2
CDR3: CASSSGLADYNEQFF
DNA: TGCGCCAGCAGCTCGGGACTAGCGGACTACAATGAGCAGTTCTTC

J: TRBJ2-6
size: many
V: TRBV11-1
D: NA
CDR3: CASSFHEVISSGANVLTF
DNA: TGTGCCAGCAGCTTCCACGAGGTAATAAGCTCTGGGGCCAACGTCCTGACTTTC

J: TRBJ1-2
size: few
V: TRBV5-4
D: NA
CDR3: CASSQTYRDIYGYTF
DNA: TGTGCCAGCAGTCAGACTTACCGGGACATCTATGGCTACACCTTC

J: TRBJ2-2
size: many
V: TRBV10-3
D: NA
CDR3: CASLPGESGELFF
DNA: TGTGCCAGCTTACCGGGAGAATCCGGGGAGCTGTTTTTT

J: TRBJ1-1
size: many
V: TRBV2
D: NA
CDR3: CASRQVMNTEAFF
DNA: TGTGCCAGCCGACAAGTTATGAACACTGAAGCTTTCTTT

J: TRBJ1-5
size: few
V: TRBV19
D: TRBD1
CDR3: CASSTTGERQPQHF
DNA: TGTGCCAGTAGTACTACAGGGGAGCGACAGCCCCAGCATTTT

J: TRBJ1-5
size: many
V: TRBV28
D: NA
CDR3: CASTQEGPGKQPQHF
DNA: TGTGCCAGCACCCAAGAAGGTCCGGGGAAGCAGCCCCAGCATTTT

J: TRBJ2-7
size: medium-sized
V: TRBV30
D: TRBD1
CDR3: CAWRPGTGRYEQYF
DNA: TGTGCCTGGAGACCAGGGACAGGGCGGTACGAGCAGTACTTC

J: TRBJ2-7
size: medium-sized
V: TRBV6-5
D: NA
CDR3: CASSYSAGGSYEQYF
DNA: TGTGCCAGCAGTTACTCGGCAGGGGGGAGCTACGAGCAGTACTTC

J: TRBJ1-2
size: NA
V: TRBV7-2
D: NA
CDR3: CASSPDSTPWGYTF
DNA: TGTGCCAGCAGCCCCGACAGCACACCCTGGGGCTACACCTTC

J: TRBJ2-5
size: many
V: TRBV28
D: NA
CDR3: CASTSDPNFGTQYF
DNA: TGTGCCAGCACCTCGGACCCTAATTTCGGGACCCAGTACTTC

J: TRBJ1-2
size: many
V: TRBV6-5
D: NA
CDR3: CASSYSGRYYGYTF
DNA: TGTGCCAGCAGTTACTCCGGGAGGTACTATGGCTACACCTTC

J: TRBJ2-5
size: many
V: TRBV14
D: NA
CDR3: CASSQVVAGRETQYF
DNA: TGTGCCAGCAGCCAAGTGGTCGCGGGACGGGAGACCCAGTACTTC

J: TRBJ1-5
size: many
V: TRBV9
D: NA
CDR3: CASSAGLGGGQPQHF
DNA: TGTGCCAGCAGCGCCGGGCTTGGGGGAGGTCAGCCCCAGCATTTT

J: TRBJ2-3
size: many
V: TRBV15
D: NA
CDR3: CATSRDPRRTDTQYF
DNA: TGTGCCACCAGCAGAGATCCCCGACGCACAGATACGCAGTATTTT

J: TRBJ1-5
size: many
V: TRBV4-1
D: TRBD1
CDR3: CASSRTGTGENQPQHF
DNA: TGCGCCAGCAGCCGCACCGGGACAGGGGAAAATCAGCCCCAGCATTTT

J: TRBJ2-4
size: many
V: TRBV28
D: TRBD2
CDR3: CASSLMSRGEGYF
DNA: TGTGCCAGCAGTTTAATGTCGCGGGGGGAGGGGTACTTC

J: TRBJ2-4
size: many
V: TRBV28
D: NA
CDR3: CASSPADILAKNIQYF
DNA: TGTGCCAGCAGTCCGGCCGACATCCTAGCCAAAAACATTCAGTACTTC

J: TRBJ2-3
size: many
V: TRBV3-1
D: TRBD1
CDR3: CASSQVFRGRFTDTQYF
DNA: TGTGCCAGCAGCCAAGTTTTCAGGGGGCGATTCACAGATACGCAGTATTTT

J: TRBJ2-5
size: NA
V: TRBV20-1
D: NA
CDR3: CSARQGEETQYF
DNA: TGCAGTGCTAGACAGGGTGAAGAGACCCAGTACTTC

J: TRBJ2-7
size: NA
V: TRBV20-1
D: TRBD2
CDR3: CSAVSSGSSNYEQYF
DNA: TGCAGTGCAGTATCCAGCGGGAGCAGCAACTACGAGCAGTACTTC

J: TRBJ1-2
size: NA
V: TRBV12-3/TRBV12-4
D: NA
CDR3: CASSEWKRDTQRGYTF
DNA: TGTGCCAGCAGTGAGTGGAAAAGGGACACCCAACGCGGCTACACCTTC

J: TRBJ2-7
size: many
V: TRBV4-2
D: TRBD1
CDR3: CASSQEVRTGLHEQYF
DNA: TGTGCCAGCAGCCAAGAGGTCCGGACAGGGCTCCACGAGCAGTACTTC

J: TRBJ1-1
size: many
V: TRBV10-3
D: NA
CDR3: CAIRGEGGLKGTEAFF
DNA: TGTGCCATCAGGGGGGAGGGAGGGCTTAAGGGAACTGAAGCTTTCTTT

J: TRBJ2-3
size: many
V: TRBV20-1
D: TRBD2
CDR3: CSAMSGGDDTQYF
DNA: TGCAGTGCTATGTCGGGGGGAGATGATACGCAGTATTTT

J: TRBJ2-3
size: many
V: TRBV7-3
D: NA
CDR3: CASSLSGADTQYF
DNA: TGTGCCAGCAGCTTAAGTGGTGCAGATACGCAGTATTTT